The 26 T cell receptor beta chains in this list originate from one sample, sequenced in a study of cytomegalovirus exposure and HLA in healthy donors. The PCR was carried out with 60 Vbeta primers and 13 Jbeta primers. TCRdb's table, derived via immunoSEQ multiplex PCR, lists solely in-frame clones and lacks some. The data contain under 150,000 clones, approximately 87% of them singletons. What was sequenced was PBMCs. These receptors all stem from a woman in her twenties or thirties in good health and CMV-seronegative.

The genes are TRBV5-4 and TRBJ2-2; a weak D match, TRBD1 (5 bases). Between the trimmed V and J ends, which lost 2 bases and 2 bases, there was a span of 16 bases. Germline V gene lookup returns CDR1 SGHNT and CDR2 YYREEE (reference sequence). CDR3 length equals 17 residues. The CDR3 bases are TGTGCCAGCAGCTTCGGCCAGGGTAACCCCAACACCGGGGAGCTGTTTTTT. Protein sequence: CASSFGQGNPNTGELFF.

The chain is built from TRBV4-1 and TRBJ1-3; tentatively, D is TRBD1 (5 bases). With 0 bases removed from V and 1 base from J, the gap between germline ends came to 7 bases. This CDR3 is 15 amino acids long. In germline, CDR1 is MGHRA, CDR2 YSYEKL. In DNA form, the CDR3 reads TGCGCCAGCAGCCAAGATCGGGGGTCTGGAAACACCATATATTTT. Its protein is CASSQDRGSGNTIYF.

In DNA form, the CDR3 reads TGCGCCAGCAGCCAAGATCCGTCTTACTATGGCTACACCTTC. Translation: CASSQDPSYYGYTF. This chain uses TRBV4-3 with TRBJ1-2; D gene uncertain. The CDR3 extends over 14 amino acids. The germline V gene encodes CDR1 LGHNA and CDR2 YSLEER. Between the trimmed V and J ends, which lost 0 bases and 3 bases, there was a span of 8 bases.

This clone was counted a single time. The V and J genes are TRBV5-6 and TRBJ2-5; 9 positions match TRBD2. CDR1 SGHDT and CDR2 YYEEEE come from the germline V gene. The CDR3 spans 15 residues. The junction had 5 bases not matched to a gene; V was cut back by 4 bases and J by 1 base. CDR3 amino acids: CASSVLTSGQETQYF. The CDR3, as DNA: TGTGCCAGCAGCGTCCTGACTAGCGGCCAAGAGACCCAGTACTTC.

This rearrangement joins TRBV6-5 to TRBJ1-1; D remains ambiguous. There are 16 residues in the CDR3. Germline values: CDR1 MNHEY, CDR2 SVGAGI. Trimming stripped 0 bases from V and 3 bases from J, with 14 bases between. In DNA, the CDR3 is TGTGCCAGCAGTTACTCGTCGGTGGTGATAGACACTGAAGCTTTCTTT. Amino acids: CASSYSSVVIDTEAFF.

This clone has only a few counts. CDR3 sequence (DNA): TGTGCCAGCAGCCTCGGACGTGACAGGGGAAACATTCAGTACTTC. It yields the protein CASSLGRDRGNIQYF. The genes are TRBV5-4 and TRBJ2-4; 8 bases agree with TRBD1. The junction had 9 bases not matched to a gene; V was cut back by 4 bases and J by 6 bases. Germline-derived CDR1 and CDR2 are SGHNT and YYREEE (reference sequence). This CDR3 has 15 amino acids.

This clone was seen more than once but under ten times. The chain employs TRBV19 and TRBJ2-1; D is unclear. CDR3 length: 15 amino acids. Germline values: CDR1 LNHDA, CDR2 SQIVND (reference sequence). V lost 6 bases to trimming and J lost 2 bases, with 14 bases between them. This chain's CDR3 is CASSPGTITYNEQFF. CDR3 nucleotides: TGTGCCAGTAGCCCCGGCACTATAACCTACAATGAGCAGTTCTTC.

This sequence joins TRBV21-1 and TRBJ2-7; TRBD1, the table's D call, lacks a check against the DNA. TRBV21-1 is labeled a pseudogene. CDR3 length: 17 amino acids. CDR3 DNA sequence: TGTGCCAGCAGCTCCACCTGCCGGGACACCGCGAAGGGGGAGCAGTACTTC. This translates into CASSSTCRDTAKGEQYF.

The chain has TRBV18 and TRBJ1-1; D not resolved. The germline gives CDR1 KGHSH, CDR2 LQKENI. The V and J ends lost 5 bases and 3 bases respectively, with 10 bases between them. The CDR3 runs to 13 residues. CDR3 residues: CASSFGEDTEAFF. In DNA form, the CDR3 reads TGTGCCAGCTCATTCGGGGAGGACACTGAAGCTTTCTTT. Full variable domain (rest looked up from reference TRBV18 and TRBJ1-1): NAGVMQNPRHLVRRRGQEARLRCSPMKGHSHVYWYRQLPEEGLKFMVYLQKENIIDESGMPKERFSAEFPKEGPSILRIQQVVRGDSAAYFCASSFGEDTEAFFGQGTRLTVV.

This clone occurred once. The chain couples TRBV28 to TRBJ1-3, with a weak D call TRBD1 (5 bases). Trimming removed 3 bases from V and 2 bases from J, with 17 bases in between. CDR3 size: 17 residues. Germline V CDR1 and CDR2: MDHEN, SYDVKM. CDR3 bases: TGTGCCAGCAGTTTTGGTTGGGAGGGGTTCACTGGAAACACCATATATTTT. Protein product: CASSFGWEGFTGNTIYF.

The chain has TRBV7-3 and TRBJ2-7; the D gene is possibly TRBD2 (5 bases). Trimming pared 5 bases from V and 7 bases from J, leaving 15 bases between. CDR1 and CDR2 (germline): SGHTA, FQGTGA. The length of the CDR3 is 13 residues. CDR3 sequence reads: CASSLQATGEQYF. In nucleotides, the CDR3 is TGTGCCAGCAGCCTACAAGCCACGGGGGAGCAGTACTTC. The variable domain in full, completed from reference TRBV7-3 and TRBJ2-7, reads GAGVSQTPSNKVTEKGKYVELRCDPISGHTALYWYRQSLGQGPEFLIYFQGTGAADDSGLPNDRFFAVRPEGSVSTLKIQRTERGDSAVYLCASSLQATGEQYFGPGTRLTVT.

J is TRBJ1-1 and V is TRBV7-3; tentative D call: TRBD1 (5 bases). Per germline, CDR1 SGHTA and CDR2 FQGTGA. The CDR3 runs 14 residues. Trimming removed 5 bases from V and 3 bases from J, with 13 bases in between. CDR3 coding DNA: TGTGCCAGCAGCCCAGACGACAGTTACACTGAAGCTTTCTTT. It specifies CASSPDDSYTEAFF.

This chain uses TRBV15 with TRBJ2-1, with 12 nucleotides matching TRBD2. Per germline, CDR1 LNHNV and CDR2 YYDKDF (reference sequence). There are 16 residues in the CDR3. The trim removed 1 base at V and 3 bases at J, leaving 1 base unmatched. CDR3 protein: CATSRGLAGDYNEQFF. CDR3 nucleotide sequence: TGTGCCACCAGCAGAGGACTAGCGGGGGACTACAATGAGCAGTTCTTC.

The chain recombines TRBV18 with TRBJ1-1, with D perhaps TRBD1 (6 bases). The ends were cut back, 3 bases at V and 4 bases at J, with 12 bases in the middle. Germline V lookup: CDR1 KGHSH, CDR2 LQKENI. CDR3 size: 14 residues. The CDR3 coding sequence is TGTGCCAGCTCACCCGGGGTGGGGGCCACTGAAGCTTTCTTT. Translated: CASSPGVGATEAFF.

This sequence joins TRBV7-6 and TRBJ2-1; 13 nucleotides match TRBD2. V shed 5 bases, J shed 7 bases, and the junction held 8 bases outside the gene matches. This CDR3 has 16 amino acids. The V gene's germline CDR1 is SGHVS and CDR2 FNYEAQ. This CDR3 is CASSLLAGGPLNEQFF. CDR3 nucleotides: TGTGCCAGCAGCCTACTAGCGGGAGGGCCCTTAAATGAGCAGTTCTTC.

Concerning this clone: This sample also contains other DNA sequences that code for the same CDR3. The chain's CDR3 is CASSLRGGTEAFF. CDR3 nucleotides: TGTGCCAGTAGTCTCCGGGGGGGCACTGAAGCTTTCTTT. V usage is TRBV19 and J usage is TRBJ1-1, with TRBD1 as a possible D gene (5 bases). The CDR3 runs to 13 residues. V lost 5 bases, J lost 4 bases, and 11 bases lay in between. The germline V gene has CDR1 LNHDA and CDR2 SQIVND (reference sequence).

CDR3 coding DNA: TGTGCCTGGAGGTCGAGCTTCTCTGGAAACACCATATATTTT. It is translated as CAWRSSFSGNTIYF. The chain has TRBV30 and TRBJ1-3; D ambiguous. Germline V gene sequence: CDR1 GTSNPN, CDR2 SVGIG (reference sequence). The CDR3 is 14 residues long. Trimming shortened V by 3 bases and J by 0 bases, and 9 bases separated the two germline ends. Full variable domain (missing parts from reference TRBV30 and TRBJ1-3): SQTIHQWPATLVQPVGSPLSLECTVEGTSNPNLYWYRQAAGRGLQLLFYSVGIGQISSEVPQNLSASRPQDRQFILSSKKLLLSDSGFYLCAWRSSFSGNTIYFGEGSWLTVV.

This CDR3 reads CASSFTGGPNNEQFF. DNA for the CDR3: TGTGCCAGCAGTTTCACGGGGGGGCCGAACAATGAGCAGTTCTTC. The chain recombines TRBV28 with TRBJ2-1; 8 bases line up with TRBD2. The CDR3 runs to 15 residues. Germline values: CDR1 MDHEN, CDR2 SYDVKM. V was pared by 3 bases and J by 5 bases, with 6 bases of the junction left unmatched. Full variable domain (rest looked up from reference TRBV28 and TRBJ2-1): DVKVTQSSRYLVKRTGEKVFLECVQDMDHENMFWYRQDPGLGLRLIYFSYDVKMKEKGDIPEGYSVSREKKERFSLILESASTNQTSMYLCASSFTGGPNNEQFFGPGTRLTVL.

V gene TRBV14 combines with J gene TRBJ2-1; 10 positions match TRBD2. Trimming took 4 bases from V and 15 from J; bases not matched to a gene: 18. In germline, CDR1 is SGHDN, CDR2 FVKESK. This CDR3 region has 16 residues. DNA of the CDR3: TGTGCCAGCAGCCCGAGAAGCGGGAGGGCCCTTTCTGTTCTGTTCTTC. As protein: CASSPRSGRALSVLFF.

This clone was picked up one time. An end of the junction does not agree with germline; a read error may underlie this. The J gene is TRBJ2-5, the V gene TRBV25-1; TRBD2 aligns across 7 bases. The CDR3 sequence is 16 residues long. Germline-derived CDR1 and CDR2 are MGHDK and SYGVNS. The CDR3 nucleotides are TGTGCCAGCAGTGAAAAGAGCGGGAAAAAGCGAGAGATCCAGTACTTC. Translated: CASSEKSGKKREIQYF.

This clone was found once. The chain couples TRBV7-9 to TRBJ2-5; D gene ambiguous. V lost 6 bases to trimming and J lost 0 bases, with 11 bases between them. The CDR3 loop spans 14 amino acids. CDR1 and CDR2 (germline): SEHNR, FQNEAQ (reference sequence). The CDR3 spells CASRSIFHQETQYF. Here the CDR3 DNA reads TGTGCCAGCAGATCTATTTTTCACCAAGAGACCCAGTACTTC.

This rearrangement joins TRBV7-8 to TRBJ1-2, with a weak D call TRBD1 (6 bases). Trimming removed 2 bases from V and 3 bases from J, with 16 bases in between. This CDR3 has 16 residues. CDR1 and CDR2 (germline): SGHVS, FQNEAQ. CDR3 residues: CASSLLPGVGYYGYTF. In DNA form, the CDR3 reads TGTGCCAGCAGCTTATTACCAGGGGTCGGATACTATGGCTACACCTTC.

The CDR3, as DNA: TGTGCCAGCAGTGAACAGGGCCCTAACTATGGCTACACCTTC. This codes for CASSEQGPNYGYTF. This chain links TRBV25-1 with TRBJ1-2, with a weak D call TRBD1 (5 bases). Deletions cut 2 bases from V and 0 bases from J, with 7 bases between. Germline V gene data show CDR1 as MGHDK and CDR2 as SYGVNS. This CDR3 is 14 amino acids long.

This chain connects TRBV2 to TRBJ2-1, with D tentatively TRBD2 (7 bases). CDR3 size: 15 residues. Trimming stripped 3 bases from V and 7 bases from J, with 16 bases between. CDR1 is SNHLY, CDR2 FYNNEI, per germline. The CDR3 sequence: CASSDWGGRGNEQFF. CDR3 in DNA: TGTGCCAGCAGTGATTGGGGGGGAAGGGGGAATGAGCAGTTCTTC.

This clone has a single count. V gene TRBV28 combines with J gene TRBJ2-1; the D gene is possibly TRBD1 (6 bases). CDR3 size: 11 residues. Trimming stripped 6 bases from V and 11 bases from J, with 11 bases between. Per the germline V gene, CDR1 is MDHEN and CDR2 is SYDVKM. The CDR3, as DNA: TGTGCCAGCAGCCCTGGACAGAAGCAGTTCTTC. Its translation: CASSPGQKQFF. The full variable domain, its missing parts supplied by reference TRBV28 and TRBJ2-1, is DVKVTQSSRYLVKRTGEKVFLECVQDMDHENMFWYRQDPGLGLRLIYFSYDVKMKEKGDIPEGYSVSREKKERFSLILESASTNQTSMYLCASSPGQKQFFGPGTRLTVL.

CDR3 sequence (DNA): TGTGCCAGCAGACCGGCTGGCGGGGGGGTCACCGGGGAGCTGTTTTTT. Its protein product is CASRPAGGGVTGELFF. The V and J genes are TRBV2 and TRBJ2-2; 9 nucleotides line up with TRBD2. The V segment lost 6 bases and the J segment 4 bases; nucleotides outside the gene matches: 9. Germline V gene data show CDR1 as SNHLY and CDR2 as FYNNEI. The CDR3 consists of 16 residues.